These 9 T cell receptor beta chains were all obtained from the same sample, sequenced in a study of blood T cell repertoires in COVID-19. The table came from immunoSEQ multiplex PCR; TCRdb's copy has only in-frame clones and leaves some out. The sample consists of about 72,000 clones, roughly 87% of them appearing once. Sequencing was done on a sample of peripheral blood. The receptors stem from a human donor in a cohort sampled during active COVID-19.

The rearrangement links TRBV28 to TRBJ1-2; no firm D call. The germline CDR1 and CDR2 sequences are MDHEN and SYDVKM. Trimming stripped 7 bases from V and 3 bases from J, with 15 bases between. The CDR3 runs 14 residues. The CDR3 sequence is CASITTGKYYGYTF. CDR3 nucleotide sequence: TGTGCCAGCATCACCACCGGGAAATACTATGGCTACACCTTC.

The DNA of the CDR3 is TGTGCCACCAGTGATACAGGAGGGACTGAAGCTTTCTTT. Translated: CATSDTGGTEAFF. This chain connects TRBV24-1 to TRBJ1-1, with a tentative D call TRBD1 (5 bases). V was pared by 3 bases and J by 5 bases, with 9 bases between. This CDR3 spans 13 amino acids. Germline values: CDR1 KGHDR, CDR2 SFDVKD.

The rearrangement links TRBV5-6 to TRBJ1-1, with 7 bases identical to TRBD1. The CDR3 is 13 residues long. Per the germline V gene, CDR1 is SGHDT and CDR2 is YYEEEE. With 0 bases clipped from V and 6 bases from J, the junction kept 2 bases outside the gene matches. CDR3 sequence: CASSLGDRSEAFF. CDR3 DNA: TGTGCCAGCAGCTTGGGGGACAGATCTGAAGCTTTCTTT.

This clone was seen once. This rearrangement joins TRBV7-6 to TRBJ2-7; maybe TRBD2 (5 bases). The CDR3 covers 15 residues. Germline V gene data show CDR1 as SGHVS and CDR2 as FNYEAQ. The V and J ends lost 0 bases and 4 bases respectively, with 13 bases between them. This CDR3 is CASSLAYGVSYEQYF. The CDR3 DNA sequence: TGTGCCAGCAGCTTAGCGTACGGGGTTTCGTACGAGCAGTACTTC.

This chain connects TRBV5-1 to TRBJ1-6, with D unresolved. The CDR3 is 16 residues long. Germline CDR1 is SGHRS and CDR2 is YFSETQ. Trimming shortened V by 6 bases and J by 7 bases, and 20 bases separated the two germline ends. The CDR3: CASTPSTAGKNSPLHF. The CDR3 DNA reads TGCGCCAGCACACCGTCGACCGCGGGGAAAAATTCACCCCTCCACTTT.

The CDR3 nucleotides read TGCGCCAGCAGCTTGGCCGAAGCGTTTGATACGCAGTATTTT. It codes for CASSLAEAFDTQYF. The genes are TRBV5-1 and TRBJ2-3; no firm D call. The length of the CDR3 is 14 residues. The germline gives CDR1 SGHRS, CDR2 YFSETQ. V shed 0 bases and J shed 6 bases, with 11 bases lying between them.

The rearrangement links TRBV5-1 to TRBJ2-7; 7 positions agree with TRBD2. Per the germline V gene, CDR1 is SGHRS and CDR2 is YFSETQ. The CDR3 sequence is 14 residues long. Germline trimming cut 3 bases from V and 0 bases from J; bases unmatched to any gene: 3. The CDR3 sequence: CASSWTGGSYEQYF. In nucleotides, the CDR3 is TGCGCCAGCAGCTGGACGGGGGGCTCCTACGAGCAGTACTTC.

The rearrangement uses TRBV11-2 and TRBJ2-7; D is ambiguous. Trimming cost V 3 bases and J 3 bases, with 6 bases left between them. This CDR3 spans 12 amino acids. CDR1 and CDR2 from the germline V gene are SGHAT and FQNNGV. The CDR3 reads CASSFGNYEQYF. CDR3 DNA sequence: TGTGCCAGCAGCTTTGGCAACTACGAGCAGTACTTC.

The chain joins TRBV4-1 to TRBJ1-6; D unclear. This CDR3 is built from 10 residues. The V gene lost 8 bases and the J gene lost 9 bases, with 5 bases spanning the gap. Per the germline V gene, CDR1 is MGHRA and CDR2 is YSYEKL. CDR3 region: CASGLSPLHF. CDR3 bases: TGCGCCAGCGGGCTTTCACCCCTCCACTTT.